One sample yielded the 21 T cell receptor beta chains listed below, sequenced in a study of OX40 agonist ivuxolimab in advanced cancers. TCRdb's table, derived via immunoSEQ multiplex PCR, lists solely in-frame clones and lacks some. The table has approximately 15,000 clones, approximately 86% seen once. The sample here was CD4+ or CD8+ T cells sorted from blood, taken in a trial of the OX40 agonist ivuxolimab. Every receptor here comes from an adult with an advanced solid tumor such as melanoma, head and neck, liver or kidney cancer.

The chain combines TRBV28 with TRBJ2-7, with D uncertain. V was trimmed by 6 bases and J by 1 base, leaving 13 bases between them. The CDR3 covers 14 residues. From germline, CDR1 is MDHEN and CDR2 SYDVKM. The CDR3 sequence is CASRLRTVSYEQYF. In nucleotides, the CDR3 is TGTGCCAGCAGGCTACGAACAGTTTCCTACGAGCAGTACTTC.

The rearrangement joins TRBV27 to TRBJ2-5; possible D gene TRBD2, 5 bases. With 6 bases removed from V and 2 bases from J, the gap between germline ends came to 13 bases. Germline assignment: CDR1 MNHEY and CDR2 SMNVEV (reference sequence). The CDR3 loop spans 14 amino acids. CDR3 in amino acids: CASSAGEQQETQYF. CDR3 nucleotide sequence: TGTGCCAGCAGCGCGGGCGAGCAGCAAGAGACCCAGTACTTC.

This chain joins TRBV5-4 and TRBJ1-1; TRBD1 is a possible D gene (5 bases). Trimming removed 4 bases from V and 1 base from J, with 20 bases in between. The germline V gene encodes CDR1 SGHNT and CDR2 YYREEE (reference sequence). The CDR3 extends over 17 amino acids. The CDR3 DNA is TGTGCCAGCAGCCCATCCGGGGGGGTCACAGGGAACACTGAAGCTTTCTTT. Translation: CASSPSGGVTGNTEAFF.

CDR3 sequence: CASSPVAGAEQFF. The CDR3 DNA sequence: TGTGCCAGCAGCCCGGTAGCGGGAGCTGAGCAGTTCTTC. The chain has TRBV7-3 and TRBJ2-1; 9 bases are shared with TRBD2. V gave up 5 bases and J gave up 9 bases; unmatched junction bases: 5. The CDR3 consists of 13 residues. Germline CDR1 reads SGHTA; CDR2 reads FQGTGA.

On this clone itself: Germline is not matched at one junction end, which may reflect a read error. This CDR3 is also generated by other DNA sequences in the sample. The rearrangement uses TRBV6-4 and TRBJ2-3, with D tentatively TRBD1 (5 bases). The germline gives CDR1 MRHNA, CDR2 SNTAGT. The CDR3 is 15 residues long. The CDR3 loop reads CARRVGRQGTDTQYF. In nucleotides, the CDR3 is TGTGCCAGACGGGTTGGGCGGCAGGGCACGGATACGCAGTATTTT.

The rearrangement links TRBV10-3 to TRBJ2-1, with TRBD2 matching 16 bases. CDR3 length equals 16 residues. Germline V CDR1 and CDR2: ENHRY, SYGVKD. V was clipped by 6 bases and J by 7 bases; unmatched bases: 6. The CDR3 region is CAIRGTSGRAPNEQFF. The DNA of the CDR3 is TGTGCCATCAGGGGGACTAGCGGGAGGGCCCCAAATGAGCAGTTCTTC.

The chain links TRBV2 to TRBJ2-2; D might be TRBD1 (6 bases). The CDR3 loop spans 14 amino acids. Germline V gene lookup returns CDR1 SNHLY and CDR2 FYNNEI. Trimming left V 5 bases short and J 4 bases short, with 11 bases between. The CDR3 DNA is TGTGCCAGCAGTTACCGGGACACCACCGGGGAGCTGTTTTTT. It yields the protein CASSYRDTTGELFF. The full variable domain, completed using reference TRBV2 and TRBJ2-2, is EPEVTQTPSHQVTQMGQEVILRCVPISNHLYFYWYRQILGQKVEFLVSFYNNEISEKSEIFDDQFSVERPDGSNFTLKIRSTKLEDSAMYFCASSYRDTTGELFFGEGSRLTVL.

The rearrangement links TRBV10-3 to TRBJ1-2; D might be TRBD1 (5 bases). The V gene lost 7 bases and the J gene lost 4 bases, with 16 bases spanning the gap. Per the germline V gene, CDR1 is ENHRY and CDR2 is SYGVKD. CDR3 length: 14 amino acids. The CDR3 DNA reads as TGTGCCATCACGGGGCCCGAAGCCAGCTATGGCTACACCTTC. Its translation: CAITGPEASYGYTF.

This chain uses TRBV15 with TRBJ1-4; possibly TRBD1 for D (6 bases). In germline, CDR1 is LNHNV, CDR2 YYDKDF (reference sequence). The CDR3 covers 16 residues. V shed 7 bases and J shed 5 bases, with 20 bases lying between them. DNA for the CDR3: TGTGCCACCACCCAGGGTCGGGGGGCTAGCAATGAAAAACTGTTTTTT. It specifies CATTQGRGASNEKLFF.

The genes are TRBV4-1 and TRBJ1-1; no firm D call. The V end lost 1 base, the J end lost 0 bases, and 18 bases lay between the germline ends. This CDR3 is built from 18 residues. CDR1 is MGHRA, CDR2 YSYEKL, per germline. DNA for the CDR3: TGCGCCAGCAGCCAAGCCTCACCCCCAGTGGGTTTGAACACTGAAGCTTTCTTT. Its translation is CASSQASPPVGLNTEAFF.

The chain combines TRBV4-3 with TRBJ2-7, with 11 bases matching TRBD2. Germline-derived CDR1 and CDR2 are LGHNA and YSLEER. CDR3 length equals 18 residues. With 0 bases clipped from V and 4 bases from J, the junction kept 11 bases outside the gene matches. The CDR3 loop reads CASSQDSLAGGPDYEQYF. DNA of the CDR3: TGCGCCAGCAGCCAAGATTCGCTAGCGGGAGGCCCGGATTACGAGCAGTACTTC.

The rearrangement uses TRBV4-2 and TRBJ2-5; 11 positions match TRBD2. Trimming at V came to 0 bases and at J to 4 bases, leaving 13 bases not matched to a gene. The CDR3 loop spans 19 amino acids. Germline lookup yields CDR1 LGHNA and CDR2 YNFKEQ. The CDR3 DNA is TGTGCCAGCAGCCAAGATATTCCGGCGGCTAGCGGGAGGCGAGAGACCCAGTACTTC. It codes for CASSQDIPAASGRRETQYF.

The chain has TRBV21-1 and TRBJ2-4. TRBV21-1 is recorded as a pseudogene. The CDR3 spans 17 residues. The CDR3 coding sequence is TGTGCCAGCAGGGGAGAGGGAGGGGGCGCGGCCAAAAACATTCAGTACTTC. It codes for CASRGEGGGAAKNIQYF.

The J gene is TRBJ2-7, the V gene TRBV10-2; 8 bases match TRBD1. V gave up 8 bases and J gave up 2 bases; unmatched junction bases: 2. The germline V gene has CDR1 WSHSY and CDR2 SAAADI. The length of the CDR3 is 12 residues. CDR3 DNA sequence: TGCGCCAGCGGGACAGGTCCCTACGAGCAGTACTTC. It is translated as CASGTGPYEQYF.

The V call is TRBV2, the J call TRBJ2-3, with a tentative D call TRBD2 (5 bases). Germline values: CDR1 SNHLY, CDR2 FYNNEI. V was pared by 6 bases and J by 2 bases, with 12 bases between. The length of the CDR3 is 14 residues. Here the CDR3 reads CASSRGEVTDTQYF. CDR3 nucleotide sequence: TGTGCCAGCAGCCGGGGAGAGGTCACAGATACGCAGTATTTT.

J is TRBJ2-5 and V is TRBV4-2; the D is unclear. Deletions cut 0 bases from V and 1 base from J, with 12 bases between. The germline CDR1 and CDR2 sequences are LGHNA and YNFKEQ. The CDR3 consists of 16 residues. CDR3: CASSQEGTALQETQYF. In DNA form, the CDR3 reads TGTGCCAGCAGCCAAGAAGGAACAGCCCTCCAAGAGACCCAGTACTTC.

The chain is built from TRBV7-2 and TRBJ2-7, with D unresolved. Germline CDR1 SGHTA, CDR2 FQGNSA. The germline V and J ends were trimmed by 2 bases and 3 bases, with 14 bases remaining between them. The CDR3 has 15 amino acids. CDR3 in amino acids: CASSLQAGDFYEQYF. The CDR3 DNA reads TGTGCCAGCAGCTTACAGGCAGGTGATTTCTACGAGCAGTACTTC. The full variable domain, completed using reference TRBV7-2 and TRBJ2-7, is GAGVSQSPSNKVTEKGKDVELRCDPISGHTALYWYRQSLGQGLEFLIYFQGNSAPDKSGLPSDRFSAERTGGSVSTLTIQRTQQEDSAVYLCASSLQAGDFYEQYFGPGTRLTVT.

The chain joins TRBV6-5 to TRBJ1-3, with D possibly being TRBD1 (6 bases). This CDR3 comprises 15 residues. Germline CDR1 is MNHEY and CDR2 is SVGAGI. The V end lost 5 bases, the J end lost 2 bases, and 13 bases lay between the germline ends. The CDR3 here is CASSQTDSAGNTIYF. DNA of the CDR3: TGTGCCAGCAGTCAGACGGACAGTGCTGGAAACACCATATATTTT.

The V call is TRBV9, the J call TRBJ1-5; no clear D gene. Germline CDR1 SGDLS, CDR2 YYNGEE. This CDR3 spans 14 amino acids. Trimming took off 0 bases at V and 7 bases at J, with 11 bases between the two ends. Written as DNA, the CDR3 is TGTGCCAGCAGCGTAGTCTCTCTACGGCAGCCCCAGCATTTT. Residues: CASSVVSLRQPQHF.

V is TRBV2 and J is TRBJ2-4; weak D call: TRBD1 (5 bases). There are 11 residues in the CDR3. Germline CDR1 and CDR2: SNHLY and FYNNEI. The V end lost 7 bases, the J end lost 7 bases, and 8 bases lay between the germline ends. The CDR3 DNA is TGTGCCAGCAAAGCAGGGAACATTCAGTACTTC. Translated, it gives CASKAGNIQYF.

This rearrangement joins TRBV28 to TRBJ1-4, with 7 bases fitting TRBD1. CDR1 is MDHEN and CDR2 is SYDVKM in the germline V gene. V shed 8 bases, J shed 2 bases, and the junction held 8 bases outside the gene matches. The CDR3 extends over 15 amino acids. The CDR3 loop is CASQSTGFTNEKLFF. CDR3 nucleotides: TGTGCCAGCCAATCGACAGGGTTCACTAATGAAAAACTGTTTTTT.